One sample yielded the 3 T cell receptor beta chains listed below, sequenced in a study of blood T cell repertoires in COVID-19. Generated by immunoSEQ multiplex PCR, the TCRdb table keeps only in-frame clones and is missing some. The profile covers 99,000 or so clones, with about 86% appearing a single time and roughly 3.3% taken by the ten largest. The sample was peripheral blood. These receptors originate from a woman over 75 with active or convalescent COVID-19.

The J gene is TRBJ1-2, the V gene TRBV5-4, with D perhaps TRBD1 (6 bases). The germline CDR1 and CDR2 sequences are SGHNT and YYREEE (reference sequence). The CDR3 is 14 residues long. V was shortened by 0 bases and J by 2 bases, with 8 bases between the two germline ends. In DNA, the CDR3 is TGTGCCAGCAGCTTGGACAGGGTGAACTATGGCTACACCTTC. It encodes CASSLDRVNYGYTF. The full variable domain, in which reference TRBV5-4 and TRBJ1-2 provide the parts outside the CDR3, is ETGVTQSPTHLIKTRGQQVTLRCSSQSGHNTVSWYQQALGQGPQFIFQYYREEENGRGNFPPRFSGLQFPNYSSELNVNALELDDSALYLCASSLDRVNYGYTFGSGTRLTVV.

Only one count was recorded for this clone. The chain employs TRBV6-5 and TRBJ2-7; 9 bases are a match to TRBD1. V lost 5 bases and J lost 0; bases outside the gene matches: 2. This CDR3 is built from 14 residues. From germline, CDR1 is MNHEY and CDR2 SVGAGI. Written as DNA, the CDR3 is TGTGCCAGCAGTCCGGGACAGGGCTCCTACGAGCAGTACTTC. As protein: CASSPGQGSYEQYF.

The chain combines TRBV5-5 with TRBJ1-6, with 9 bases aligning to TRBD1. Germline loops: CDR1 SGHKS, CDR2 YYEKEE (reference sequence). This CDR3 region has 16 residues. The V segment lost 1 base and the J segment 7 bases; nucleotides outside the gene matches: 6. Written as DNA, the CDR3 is TGTGCCAGCAGCTTGATTCCGGGACAGGGAAATTCACCCCTCCACTTT. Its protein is CASSLIPGQGNSPLHF.